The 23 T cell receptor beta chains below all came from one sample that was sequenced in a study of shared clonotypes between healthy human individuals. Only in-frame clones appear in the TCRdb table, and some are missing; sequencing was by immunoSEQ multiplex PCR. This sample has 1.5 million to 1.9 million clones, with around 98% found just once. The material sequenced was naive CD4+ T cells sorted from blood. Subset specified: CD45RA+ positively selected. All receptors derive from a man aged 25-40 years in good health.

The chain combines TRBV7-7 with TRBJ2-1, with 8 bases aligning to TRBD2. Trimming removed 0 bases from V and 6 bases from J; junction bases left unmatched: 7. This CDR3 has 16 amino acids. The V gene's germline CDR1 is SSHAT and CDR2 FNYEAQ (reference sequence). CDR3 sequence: CASSLATGAGGNEQFF. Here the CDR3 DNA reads TGTGCCAGCAGCTTAGCTACGGGTGCGGGAGGCAATGAGCAGTTCTTC.

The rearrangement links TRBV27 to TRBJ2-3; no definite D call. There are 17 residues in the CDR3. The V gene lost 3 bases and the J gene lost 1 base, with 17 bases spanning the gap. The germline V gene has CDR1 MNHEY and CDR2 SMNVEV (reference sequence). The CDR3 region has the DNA TGTGCCAGCAGTTTCGGATACGGAAGGTCCGGCACAGATACGCAGTATTTT. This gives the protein CASSFGYGRSGTDTQYF.

CDR3 sequence: CASSEAGGSDTQYF. The CDR3 DNA reads as TGTGCCAGCAGTGAAGCGGGGGGAAGCGATACGCAGTATTTT. This chain joins TRBV6-1 and TRBJ2-3; a weak D match, TRBD2 (6 bases). This CDR3 has 14 amino acids. Per germline, CDR1 MNHNS and CDR2 SASEGT. Trimming took 0 bases from V and 6 from J, leaving 10 bases between them.

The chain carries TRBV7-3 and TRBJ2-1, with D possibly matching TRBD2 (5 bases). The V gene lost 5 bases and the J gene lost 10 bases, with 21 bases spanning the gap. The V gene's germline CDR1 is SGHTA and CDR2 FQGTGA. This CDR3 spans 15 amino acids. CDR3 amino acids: CASSHSGLTSREQFF. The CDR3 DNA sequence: TGTGCCAGCAGCCATTCCGGACTGACTTCGCGGGAGCAGTTCTTC.

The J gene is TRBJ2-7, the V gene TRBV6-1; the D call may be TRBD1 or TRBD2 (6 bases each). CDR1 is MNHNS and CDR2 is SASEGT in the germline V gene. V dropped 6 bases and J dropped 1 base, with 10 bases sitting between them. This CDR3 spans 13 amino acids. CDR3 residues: CASSTGTSYEQYF. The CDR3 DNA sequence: TGTGCCAGCAGCACAGGGACTTCCTACGAGCAGTACTTC.

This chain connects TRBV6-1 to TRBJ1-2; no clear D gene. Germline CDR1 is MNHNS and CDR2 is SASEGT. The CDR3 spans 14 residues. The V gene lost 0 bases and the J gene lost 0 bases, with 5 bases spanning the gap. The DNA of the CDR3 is TGTGCCAGCAGTGAAGCGCGGCCTAACTATGGCTACACCTTC. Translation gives CASSEARPNYGYTF.

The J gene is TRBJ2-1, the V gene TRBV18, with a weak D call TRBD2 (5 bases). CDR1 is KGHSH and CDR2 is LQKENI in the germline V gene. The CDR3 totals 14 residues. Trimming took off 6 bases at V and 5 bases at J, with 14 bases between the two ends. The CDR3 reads CASSPKVGNNEQFF. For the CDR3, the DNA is TGTGCCAGCTCGCCAAAAGTCGGGAACAATGAGCAGTTCTTC.

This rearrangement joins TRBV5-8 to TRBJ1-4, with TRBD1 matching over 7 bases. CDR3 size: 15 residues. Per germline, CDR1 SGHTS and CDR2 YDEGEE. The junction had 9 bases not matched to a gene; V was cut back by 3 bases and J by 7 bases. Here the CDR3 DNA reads TGTGCCAGCAGCTCGGGACAGTGGGGAGGTGAAAAACTGTTTTTT. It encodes CASSSGQWGGEKLFF.

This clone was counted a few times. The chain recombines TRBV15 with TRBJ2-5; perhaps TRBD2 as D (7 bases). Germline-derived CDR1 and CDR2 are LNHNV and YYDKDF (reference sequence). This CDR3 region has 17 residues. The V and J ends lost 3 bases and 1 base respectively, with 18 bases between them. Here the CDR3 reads CATSSGGRDYPQETQYF. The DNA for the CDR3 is TGTGCCACCAGCAGTGGGGGCAGGGACTACCCCCAAGAGACCCAGTACTTC.

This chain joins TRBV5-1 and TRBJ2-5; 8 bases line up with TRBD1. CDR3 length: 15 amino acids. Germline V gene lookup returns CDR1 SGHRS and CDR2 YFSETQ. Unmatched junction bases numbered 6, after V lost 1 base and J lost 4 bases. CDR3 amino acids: CASSLQGTGGETQYF. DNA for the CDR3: TGCGCCAGCAGCTTGCAGGGGACAGGTGGAGAGACCCAGTACTTC. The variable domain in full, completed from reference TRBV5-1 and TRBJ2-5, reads KAGVTQTPRYLIKTRGQQVTLSCSPISGHRSVSWYQQTPGQGLQFLFEYFSETQRNKGNFPGRFSGRQFSNSRSEMNVSTLELGDSALYLCASSLQGTGGETQYFGPGTRLLVL.

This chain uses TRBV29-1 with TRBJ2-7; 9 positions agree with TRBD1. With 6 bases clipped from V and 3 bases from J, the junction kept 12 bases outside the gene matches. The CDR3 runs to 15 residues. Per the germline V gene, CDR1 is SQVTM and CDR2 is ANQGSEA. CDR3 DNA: TGCAGCGTGAAGAACCTGGGACAGGGAGGCTACGAGCAGTACTTC. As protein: CSVKNLGQGGYEQYF.

CDR3 loop: CASSTRPTETQYF. The CDR3 DNA sequence: TGTGCCAGCAGTACTAGGCCCACGGAGACCCAGTACTTC. The chain joins TRBV9 to TRBJ2-5, with a weak D call TRBD2 (5 bases). V lost 5 bases, J lost 5 bases, and 13 bases lay in between. The CDR3 runs to 13 residues. Germline V gives CDR1 SGDLS, CDR2 YYNGEE.

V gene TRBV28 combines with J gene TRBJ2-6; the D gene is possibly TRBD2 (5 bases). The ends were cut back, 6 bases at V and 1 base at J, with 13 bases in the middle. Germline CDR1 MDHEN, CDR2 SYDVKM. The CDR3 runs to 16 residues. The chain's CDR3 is CASSPGVGSGANVLTF. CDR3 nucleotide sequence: TGTGCCAGCAGCCCCGGGGTGGGGTCTGGGGCCAACGTCCTGACTTTC.

Here the CDR3 reads CASSFGTHGNEQFF. DNA for the CDR3: TGCGCCAGCAGCTTCGGGACTCACGGCAATGAGCAGTTCTTC. The V and J genes are TRBV5-1 and TRBJ2-1; TRBD2 might be the D (6 bases). The CDR3 length is 14 residues. Germline V lookup: CDR1 SGHRS, CDR2 YFSETQ. V lost 2 bases, J lost 6 bases, and 12 bases lay in between.

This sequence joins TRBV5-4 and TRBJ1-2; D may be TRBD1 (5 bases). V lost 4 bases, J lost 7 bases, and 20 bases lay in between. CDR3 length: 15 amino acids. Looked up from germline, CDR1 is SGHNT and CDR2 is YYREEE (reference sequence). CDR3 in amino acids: CASSRDATSEGGYTF. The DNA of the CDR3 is TGTGCCAGCAGCCGGGACGCAACCTCGGAGGGTGGCTACACCTTC.

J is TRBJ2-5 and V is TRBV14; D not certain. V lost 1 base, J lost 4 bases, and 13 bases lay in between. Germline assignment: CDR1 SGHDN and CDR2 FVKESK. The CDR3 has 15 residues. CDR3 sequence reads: CASSQGAWVRETQYF. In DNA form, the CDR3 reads TGTGCCAGCAGCCAAGGTGCGTGGGTCAGAGAGACCCAGTACTTC.

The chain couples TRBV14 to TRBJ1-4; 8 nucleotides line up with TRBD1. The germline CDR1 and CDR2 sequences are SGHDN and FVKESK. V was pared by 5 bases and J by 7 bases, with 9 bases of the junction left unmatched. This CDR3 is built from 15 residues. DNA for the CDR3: TGTGCCAGCAGCTTAAATCCGGGACAGGTTGAAAAACTGTTTTTT. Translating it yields CASSLNPGQVEKLFF.

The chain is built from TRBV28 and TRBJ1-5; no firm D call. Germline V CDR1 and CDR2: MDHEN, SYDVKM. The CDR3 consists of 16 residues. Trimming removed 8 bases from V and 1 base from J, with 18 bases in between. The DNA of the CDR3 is TGTGCCAGCCCTCCCTCGGGCAGAGTGAGCAATCAGCCCCAGCATTTT. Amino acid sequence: CASPPSGRVSNQPQHF.

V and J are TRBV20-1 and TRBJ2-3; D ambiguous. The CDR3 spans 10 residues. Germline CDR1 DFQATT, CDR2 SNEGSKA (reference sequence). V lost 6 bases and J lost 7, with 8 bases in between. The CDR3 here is CSASQNTQYF. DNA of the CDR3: TGCAGTGCCAGTCAGAATACGCAGTATTTT.

The CDR3 DNA reads TGTGCCAGCAGCTTGGAAGCGGCTAGGGGCAATGAGCAGTTCTTC. Protein sequence: CASSLEAARGNEQFF. This chain links TRBV5-4 with TRBJ2-1; perhaps D is TRBD1 or TRBD2 (5 bases each). The V gene lost 0 bases and the J gene lost 6 bases, with 13 bases spanning the gap. The CDR3 is made up of 15 amino acids. Germline V gives CDR1 SGHNT, CDR2 YYREEE (reference sequence).

The CDR3 DNA reads as TGCAGTGCGGTGTATTTGGATGAGCAGTTCTTC. Translated: CSAVYLDEQFF. The chain employs TRBV20-1 and TRBJ2-1; D is uncertain. V lost 6 bases, J lost 8 bases, and 11 bases lay in between. Germline CDR1 reads DFQATT; CDR2 reads SNEGSKA (reference sequence). CDR3 length: 11 amino acids.

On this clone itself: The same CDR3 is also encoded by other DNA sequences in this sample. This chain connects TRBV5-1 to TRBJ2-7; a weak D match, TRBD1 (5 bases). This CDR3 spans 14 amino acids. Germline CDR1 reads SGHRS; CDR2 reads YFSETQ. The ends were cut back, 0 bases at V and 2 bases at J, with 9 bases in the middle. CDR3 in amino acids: CASSLVDRAYEQYF. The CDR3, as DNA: TGCGCCAGCAGCTTGGTCGACAGAGCCTACGAGCAGTACTTC.

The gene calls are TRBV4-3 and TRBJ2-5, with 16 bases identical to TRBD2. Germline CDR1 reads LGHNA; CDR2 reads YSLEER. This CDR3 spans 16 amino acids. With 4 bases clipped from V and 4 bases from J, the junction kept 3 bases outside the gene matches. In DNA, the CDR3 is TGCGCCAGCAGCCCAGGGACTAGCGGGAGGGGAGAGACCCAGTACTTC. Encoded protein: CASSPGTSGRGETQYF.